Ten or more counts support the clone carrying this T cell receptor beta chain. Its antigen is undetermined. The authors made TCR beta libraries by quantitative 5'-RACE with molecular barcodes. MiXCR was run by TCRdb on the 5' RACE reads, yielding one entry per CDR3 protein. This table holds more than 400,000 distinct CDR3 sequences, approximately 5% found once. The data belong to a study of CD8 T cells in ankylosing spondylitis. The CDR3 covers 16 residues. V shed 0 bases, J shed 4 bases, and the junction held 6 bases outside the gene matches. Looked up from germline, CDR1 is MNHEY and CDR2 is SMNVEV (reference sequence). Study-wide points: Within ankylosing spondylitis blood, a TCR beta motif made up of under 10 highly homologous variants appeared to be characteristic.

The rearrangement links TRBV27 to TRBJ2-3; 8 bases fit TRBD2. Sequencing was done on a sample of blood, either unsorted or a sorted T cell fraction (not recorded which). This sequence was found in a male donor with ankylosing spondylitis. In DNA form, the CDR3 reads TGTGCCAGCAGTTTATCTCTAGCGGGTGGCGCAGATACGCAGTATTTT. Translation: CASSLSLAGGADTQYF.